This record concerns one T cell receptor beta chain sequence. This clone occurred once. What antigen it recognizes has not been identified. No qualities accompany the bases; no much larger clone lies one base away. Library preparation employed the immunoSEQ multiplex PCR assay. For the multiplex PCR, a mixture combining 60 forward primers for TCR Vbeta segments and 13 reverse primers for TCR Jbeta segments was used. The CDR3 region of rearranged TCR beta genes was amplified from genomic DNA by a multiplex PCR assay. On the Illumina HiSeq System, the amplified TCR beta libraries were sequenced as 87-base-pair reads. As for the authors' bioinformatics: In a later analysis, 77 million or so unique TCR beta chains were counted across the 500 to 700 repertoires, and around 11 million of these chains were shared by at least two donors. Raw reads were error-corrected and collapsed into unique sequences by a nearest-neighbor algorithm in which closely related sequences were merged to remove PCR and sequencing errors. CDR3 sequences were aligned to IMGT reference sequences to assign V, D and J gene segments. For a sequence to be retained, at least a six-nucleotide match to both a V gene segment and a J gene segment was required. Rearrangements were classified as productive when the CDR3 lacked stop codons and remained in frame with V and J, and all other rearrangements were classified as non-productive. CDR3 was defined by IMGT convention, running from the second conserved V-encoded cysteine to the conserved J-encoded phenylalanine. The earlier analysis of 500 to 600 of the donors excluded sequences that lacked an unambiguous match to a single V gene segment. An earlier analysis of almost 600 of the donors classified V segments as functional when productive rearrangements were above 56.7% and as segregating when the standard deviation between donors was above 5%. To diagnose cytomegalovirus status from the catalog of TCR beta chain sequences, a statistical classification framework was built. A later analysis assigned V and J genes by comparing TCR nucleotide sequences with IMGT/GENE-DB human TR gene sequences. In a later analysis, CDR3 sequences and most-parsimonious VDJ recombination scenarios were assigned using the TCRdist pipeline. In a later analysis, each TCR beta chain was defined by its CDR3 amino acid sequence together with its V-gene family, and reads lacking a unique V-gene family were excluded. In a later analysis, 450 to 600 highly shared, low-generation-probability nucleotide sequences were removed to address suspected cross-contamination and a sequencing artifact. In a later analysis, a clonal expansion index was calculated for each public chain from normalized within-repertoire ranks of inferred template counts. In a later analysis, generation probabilities were computed with a VDJ recombination model fitted to out-of-frame rearrangements, and the resulting probabilities were checked against IGoR. A later analysis scored TCR-TCR, TCR-HLA and TCR-CMV co-occurrence with hypergeometric tests, applying a repertoire-size bias correction to TCR pairs. A later analysis estimated false discovery rates by permuting HLA or CMV assignments 20 times. In a later analysis, co-occurring TCRs were grouped using DBSCAN, with TCRdist sequence similarity added in when clustering inside HLA-allele-positive subsets. Repertoires with fewer than 30,000 or more than 120,000 public chains, plus five repertoires with anomalous nucleotide sharing, were excluded from co-occurrence clustering. Imported from immuneACCESS, the table was reduced by TCRdb to in-frame sequences with V and J called. These copies leave out some clones; in studies compared against another copy, an unresolved V gene accounts for under half, and the cause of the remainder is not known. The V and J calls and clone size were taken over from that table, and D and trimming were inferred from the DNA. The sample table records more than 80,000 clones; roughly four fifths of these occur just once. The ten biggest clones cover 3% to 4% of the sample.

Measured from the cysteine to the phenylalanine, the CDR3 is 14 residues long. Only the CDR3 part of the read is kept: 42 bases, read in frame from the first base. Trimming leaves V shorter by 0 bases and J shorter by 2 bases, with the junction holding 2 bases beyond the gene matches. CDR1 and CDR2, per the germline V gene, are SGHRS and YFSETQ. The cohort consisted of 670 or so healthy bone marrow donors. At the time of sampling, all cohort members were nominally healthy, though unrecorded immune exposures were likely present. The donor tested CMV seropositive and was one of the 289 seropositive cohort members. Each donor provided a peripheral blood sample, and peripheral blood mononuclear cells were used for TCR beta sequencing. Genomic DNA was extracted from the blood cell samples with the Qiagen DNeasy Blood Extraction Kit. This sample was included in a study of cytomegalovirus exposure and HLA in healthy donors (dated by TCRdb to 2017 to 2019). Describing the broader study: An earlier analysis of roughly 610 of the donors reported approximately 260 Gb of sequence data and 95 million to 130 million unique TCR beta sequences obtained from about 179 million T cells. Roughly 300 gigabases of sequencing data and tens of millions of unique TCR sequences made up an early release that covered roughly 670 HLA-typed donors. Among the roughly 410 genotyped donors, approximately 82% belonged to the genetic ancestry cluster associated with self-reported Caucasian donors. The study was designed to test whether signatures of past pathogen exposure could be identified by cataloging public T cell receptors. The study profiled the T cell repertoires of about 720 subjects by immunosequencing and related them to cytomegalovirus serostatus. A separate validation cohort of 100 to 150 different subjects was used in addition to the roughly 670-subject first cohort. The study combined high-throughput TCR immunosequencing, statistical association of individual TCRs with disease status, and machine learning to predict cytomegalovirus infection status. A later analysis re-analyzed previously published TCR beta repertoires from several hundred donors and added high-resolution HLA genotyping to study TCR occurrence patterns. Rather than drawing on any new phenotypic data, the later analysis identified candidate immune exposures from TCR beta sequences and the way those sequences occurred across donors. In an earlier analysis of 587 of the donors, high-throughput TCR beta sequencing was used to judge whether each TCR beta V gene segment behaved as functional or pseudogenic. Donor age, sex, ethnicity and CMV serostatus were compiled together with the repertoire data. A later genetic analysis took genome-wide SNP genotypes for about 60% of the roughly 670 donors and used that subset as a discovery cohort. Every discovery cohort repertoire had been produced on one sequencing platform. HLA typing covered class I and class II loci at four-digit resolution. Typing coverage varied by locus: roughly 629-630 donors for A, B, C, DRB1 and DQB1; around 560 for DQA1; about 570 for DPA1; some 470 for DPB1. Roughly five DR-DQ haplotypes were handled as single units for association and clustering because linkage in the cohort was strong. Across approximately 420 genotyped donors of the cohort, an average of approximately 200,000 unique TCR beta nucleotide sequences per donor were sequenced, and roughly 17% of those sequences were non-productive. Study-wide conclusions, independent of this receptor: A further reported finding was that TCR beta sequences accurately predicted the HLA-A and HLA-B alleles for most subjects in the first cohort. The authors suggested that the approach could potentially be extended to other disease states and immunological phenotypes. Most TCR sequences were seen in very few donors, while some public TCRs were found in many individuals. A cluster of highly shared sequence variants was judged likely to be a technical artifact of the sequencing pipeline. In a later analysis, TCR association rates were found to vary across HLA loci, with the most associated TCRs seen for DRB1 alleles and the fewest for HLA-C alleles. The 87-base-pair reads could not distinguish some IMGT-functional V segments, including TRBV6-2 and TRBV6-3, so those segments were excluded. Compared with equally common non-associated chains, HLA-associated TCR beta chains in a later analysis were more clonally expanded and had lower generation probabilities. In a later analysis, 15,000 to 20,000 TCR beta sequences were associated with specific HLA alleles at a false discovery rate of 0.05. The classifier was reported to diagnose cytomegalovirus status with high specificity and sensitivity in both the original and validation cohorts. The presence/absence analyses assumed that sequencing depth was roughly uniform across donors, and that assumption may not be true. Strong co-occurrence of HLA alleles, especially DR and DQ, made assigning TCR associations to individual alleles difficult. In vitro tests confirmed that a few of the cytomegalovirus-associated TCR beta chains recognize cytomegalovirus antigens. The cohort was sequenced for TCR beta chains only, and without alpha or paired-chain data the features that could be detected were limited. V-gene and J-gene trimming of TCR beta chains was associated with a missense DCLRE1C variant in a later genetic analysis, and the association was replicated in an independent cohort. Because HLA typing was missing for some donors at each locus, association tests included only the typed subset. Correlated functional status among segregating V segments might be attributable to linkage disequilibrium, but an unknown experimental factor could not be ruled out. A later analysis reported that several top co-occurrence clusters appeared linked to parvovirus B19, influenza, CMV and Epstein-Barr virus. Broadly in line with IMGT annotations, most TCR beta V segments showed up in productive rearrangements about 87% or about 30% of the time in an earlier analysis of around 550 of the donors. According to a later genetic analysis, donors in an Asian-associated ancestry cluster had fewer N-insertions in productive TCRs than the approximately 650-donor mean. The study listed 164 TCR beta chains as associated with cytomegalovirus. According to a later analysis, most CMV-associated TCR beta chains appeared to be HLA-restricted, and the HLA associations seemed to be driven largely by CMV exposure. For the cohort, immune exposure information was limited to CMV serostatus. The earlier analysis of 587 of the donors excluded approximately 15 rarely observed V segments, including chromosome 9 orphons, because counts were too low.

Sequencing was done on a sample of PBMCs. The clonotype was recovered from a female donor in good health and CMV-seropositive. The rearranged chain carries TRBV5-1 and TRBJ2-7; TRBD1 matches 7 bases in the middle. Here the CDR3 is given as CASSLDRGAYEQYF. The DNA sequence is as follows: TGCGCCAGCAGCTTGGACAGGGGAGCCTACGAGCAGTACTTC.